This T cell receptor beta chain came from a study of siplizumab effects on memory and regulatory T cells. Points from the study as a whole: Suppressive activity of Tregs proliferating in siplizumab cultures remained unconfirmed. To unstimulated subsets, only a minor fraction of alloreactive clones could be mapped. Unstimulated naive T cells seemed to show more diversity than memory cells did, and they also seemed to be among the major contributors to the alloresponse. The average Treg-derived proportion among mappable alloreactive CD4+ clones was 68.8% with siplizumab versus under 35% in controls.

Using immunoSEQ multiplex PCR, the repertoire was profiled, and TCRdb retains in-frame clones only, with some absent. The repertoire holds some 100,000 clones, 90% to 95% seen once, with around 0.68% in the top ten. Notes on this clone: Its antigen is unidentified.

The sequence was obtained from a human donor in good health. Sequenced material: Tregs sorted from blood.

This chain's CDR3 is CASRPRAGGIYGYTF. In DNA form, the CDR3 reads TGTGCCAGCAGACCGAGGGCAGGGGGAATCTATGGCTACACCTTC. This chain uses TRBV28 with TRBJ1-2; 7 bases are a match to TRBD1. Germline V gene sequence: CDR1 MDHEN, CDR2 SYDVKM. CDR3 length: 15 residues. V lost 6 bases to trimming and J lost 4 bases; unmatched junction nucleotides: 11.